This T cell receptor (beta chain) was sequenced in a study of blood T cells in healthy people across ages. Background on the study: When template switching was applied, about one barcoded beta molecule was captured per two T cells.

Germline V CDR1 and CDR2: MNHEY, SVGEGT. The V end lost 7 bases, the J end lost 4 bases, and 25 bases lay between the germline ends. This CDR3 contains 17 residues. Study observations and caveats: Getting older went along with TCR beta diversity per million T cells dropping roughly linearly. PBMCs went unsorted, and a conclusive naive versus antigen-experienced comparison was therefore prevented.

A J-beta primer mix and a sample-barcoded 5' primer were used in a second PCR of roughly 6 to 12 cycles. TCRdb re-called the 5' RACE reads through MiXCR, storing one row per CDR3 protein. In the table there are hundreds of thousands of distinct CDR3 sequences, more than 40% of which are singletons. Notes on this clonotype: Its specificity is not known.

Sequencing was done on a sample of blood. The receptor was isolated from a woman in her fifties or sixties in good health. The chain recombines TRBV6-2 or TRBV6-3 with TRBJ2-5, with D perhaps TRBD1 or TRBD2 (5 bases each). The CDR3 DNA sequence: TGTGCCAGCACCCCTCCTGGGGACGCTCGTTTTTCAGAGACCCAGTACTTC. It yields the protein CASTPPGDARFSETQYF.